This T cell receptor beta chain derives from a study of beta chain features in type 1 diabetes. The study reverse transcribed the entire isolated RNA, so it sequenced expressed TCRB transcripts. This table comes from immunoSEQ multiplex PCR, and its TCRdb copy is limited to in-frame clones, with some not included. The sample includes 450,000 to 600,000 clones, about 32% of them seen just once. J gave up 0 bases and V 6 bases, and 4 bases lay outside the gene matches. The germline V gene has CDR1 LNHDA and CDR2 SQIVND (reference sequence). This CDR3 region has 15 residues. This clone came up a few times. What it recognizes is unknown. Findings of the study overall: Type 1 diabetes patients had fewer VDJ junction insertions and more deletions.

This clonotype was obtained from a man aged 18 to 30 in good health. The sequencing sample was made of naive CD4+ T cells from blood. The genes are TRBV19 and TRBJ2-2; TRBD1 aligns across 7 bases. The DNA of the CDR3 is TGTGCCAGTAGCGTGGGACAGACGAACACCGGGGAGCTGTTTTTT. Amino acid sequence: CASSVGQTNTGELFF.